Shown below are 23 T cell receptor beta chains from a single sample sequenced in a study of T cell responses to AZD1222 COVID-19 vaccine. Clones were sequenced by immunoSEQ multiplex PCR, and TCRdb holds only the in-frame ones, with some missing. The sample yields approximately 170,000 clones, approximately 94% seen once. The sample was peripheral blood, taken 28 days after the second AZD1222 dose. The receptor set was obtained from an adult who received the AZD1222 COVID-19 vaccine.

The CDR3 reads CASSDWGVSHQPQHF. The CDR3 DNA reads TGTGCCAGCAGCGACTGGGGAGTTTCCCATCAGCCCCAGCATTTT. The J gene is TRBJ1-5, the V gene TRBV2; the D is unclear. The CDR3 is 15 residues long. CDR1 and CDR2 from the germline V gene are SNHLY and FYNNEI. V lost 6 bases, J lost 5 bases, and 17 bases lay in between.

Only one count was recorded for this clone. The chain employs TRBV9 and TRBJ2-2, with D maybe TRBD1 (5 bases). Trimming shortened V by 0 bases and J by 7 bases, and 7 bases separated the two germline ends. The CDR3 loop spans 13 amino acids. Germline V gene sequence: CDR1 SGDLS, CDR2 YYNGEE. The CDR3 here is CASSVVGVGELFF. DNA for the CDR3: TGTGCCAGCAGCGTAGTAGGGGTCGGGGAGCTGTTTTTT.

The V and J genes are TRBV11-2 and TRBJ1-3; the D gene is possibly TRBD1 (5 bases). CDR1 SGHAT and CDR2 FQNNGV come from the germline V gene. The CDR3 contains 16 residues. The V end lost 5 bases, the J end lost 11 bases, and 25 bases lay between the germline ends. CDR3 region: CASSLDPRVTGPAIYF. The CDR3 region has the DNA TGTGCCAGCAGCCTTGACCCCCGCGTCACAGGCCCCGCCATATATTTT.

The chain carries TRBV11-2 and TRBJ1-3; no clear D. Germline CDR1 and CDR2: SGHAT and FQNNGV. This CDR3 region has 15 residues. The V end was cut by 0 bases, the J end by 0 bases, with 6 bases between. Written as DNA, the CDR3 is TGTGCCAGCAGCTTAGACAGGAGCTCTGGAAACACCATATATTTT. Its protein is CASSLDRSSGNTIYF.

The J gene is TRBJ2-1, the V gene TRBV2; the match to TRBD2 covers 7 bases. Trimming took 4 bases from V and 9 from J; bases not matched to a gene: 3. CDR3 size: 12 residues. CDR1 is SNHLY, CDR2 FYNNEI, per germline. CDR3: CASSVTSVEQFF. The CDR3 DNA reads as TGTGCCAGCAGTGTCACTAGCGTTGAGCAGTTCTTC.

The CDR3 DNA reads as TGTGCCATCAGTGAGTCTGCCTACGAGCAGTACTTC. The encoded protein is CAISESAYEQYF. V gene TRBV10-3 combines with J gene TRBJ2-7; the D is unclear. There are 12 residues in the CDR3. Trimming took off 0 bases at V and 2 bases at J, with 2 bases between the two ends. In germline, CDR1 is ENHRY, CDR2 SYGVKD.

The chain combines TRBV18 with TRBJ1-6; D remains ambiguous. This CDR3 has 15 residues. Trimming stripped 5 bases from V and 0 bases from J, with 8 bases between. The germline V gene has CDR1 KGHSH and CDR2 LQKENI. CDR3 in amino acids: CASSSLSSYNSPLHF. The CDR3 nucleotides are TGTGCCAGCTCAAGCCTCAGCTCCTATAATTCACCCCTCCACTTT.

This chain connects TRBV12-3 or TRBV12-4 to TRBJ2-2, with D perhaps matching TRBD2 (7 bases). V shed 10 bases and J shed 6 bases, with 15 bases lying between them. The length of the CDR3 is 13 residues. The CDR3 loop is CATRGGASGELFF. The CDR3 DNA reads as TGTGCCACCAGAGGGGGGGCTTCCGGGGAGCTGTTTTTT.

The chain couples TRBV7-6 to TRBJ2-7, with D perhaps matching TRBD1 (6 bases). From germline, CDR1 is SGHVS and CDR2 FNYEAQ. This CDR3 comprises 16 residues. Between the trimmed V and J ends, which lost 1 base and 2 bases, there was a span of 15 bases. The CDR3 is CASSLGSGEVAYEQYF. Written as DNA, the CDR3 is TGTGCCAGCAGCTTAGGGTCAGGGGAAGTAGCCTACGAGCAGTACTTC.

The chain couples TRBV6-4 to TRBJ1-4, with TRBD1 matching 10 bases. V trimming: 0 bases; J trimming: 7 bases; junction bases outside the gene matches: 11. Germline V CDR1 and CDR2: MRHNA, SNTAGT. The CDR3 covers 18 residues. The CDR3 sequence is CASSDSQPGRQGAEKLFF. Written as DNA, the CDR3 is TGTGCCAGCAGTGACTCCCAGCCCGGTCGACAGGGGGCTGAAAAACTGTTTTTT.

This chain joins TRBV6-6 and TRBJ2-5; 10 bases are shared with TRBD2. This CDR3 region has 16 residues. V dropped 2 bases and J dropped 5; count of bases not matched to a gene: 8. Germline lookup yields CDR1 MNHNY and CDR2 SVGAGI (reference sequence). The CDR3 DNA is TGTGCCAGCAGTTACGTGAGCGGGAGGGCCGGGGAGACCCAGTACTTC. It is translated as CASSYVSGRAGETQYF.

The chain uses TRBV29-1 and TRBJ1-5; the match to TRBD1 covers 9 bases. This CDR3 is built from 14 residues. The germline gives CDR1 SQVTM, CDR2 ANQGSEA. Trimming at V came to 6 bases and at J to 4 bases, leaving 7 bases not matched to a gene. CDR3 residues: CSVGTGTLNQPQHF. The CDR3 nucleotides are TGCAGCGTCGGGACAGGGACGCTGAATCAGCCCCAGCATTTT.

The CDR3 sequence is CASGKGSKNIQYF. The CDR3 DNA reads TGTGCCAGCGGGAAGGGAAGCAAAAACATTCAGTACTTC. The J gene is TRBJ2-4, the V gene TRBV28; D not resolved. CDR1 and CDR2 (germline): MDHEN, SYDVKM. This CDR3 contains 13 residues. V lost 8 bases to trimming and J lost 3 bases, with 11 bases between them.

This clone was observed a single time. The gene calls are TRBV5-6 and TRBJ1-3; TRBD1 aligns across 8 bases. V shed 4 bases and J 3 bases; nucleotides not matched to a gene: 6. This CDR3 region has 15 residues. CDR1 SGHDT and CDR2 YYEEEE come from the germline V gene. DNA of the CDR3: TGTGCCAGCAGCCCGACAGGGGATTTTGGAAACACCATATATTTT. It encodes CASSPTGDFGNTIYF.

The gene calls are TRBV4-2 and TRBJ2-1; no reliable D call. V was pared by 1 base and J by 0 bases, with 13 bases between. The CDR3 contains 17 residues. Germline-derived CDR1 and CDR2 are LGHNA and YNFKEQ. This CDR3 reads CASSQAVTPNSYNEQFF. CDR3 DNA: TGTGCCAGCAGCCAAGCTGTGACCCCCAACTCCTACAATGAGCAGTTCTTC.

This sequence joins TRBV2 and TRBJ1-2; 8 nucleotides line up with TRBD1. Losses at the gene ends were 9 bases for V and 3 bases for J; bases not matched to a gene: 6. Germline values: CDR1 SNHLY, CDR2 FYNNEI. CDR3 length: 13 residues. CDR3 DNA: TGTGCCAGAGGGGACAGGAAAGACTATGGCTACACCTTC. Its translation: CARGDRKDYGYTF.

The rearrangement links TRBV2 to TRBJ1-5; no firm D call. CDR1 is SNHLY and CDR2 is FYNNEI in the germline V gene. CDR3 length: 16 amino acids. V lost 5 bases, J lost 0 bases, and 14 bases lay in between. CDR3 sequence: CASSSRTVYSNQPQHF. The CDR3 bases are TGTGCCAGCAGTTCCAGGACGGTTTATAGCAATCAGCCCCAGCATTTT. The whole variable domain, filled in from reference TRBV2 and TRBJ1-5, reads EPEVTQTPSHQVTQMGQEVILRCVPISNHLYFYWYRQILGQKVEFLVSFYNNEISEKSEIFDDQFSVERPDGSNFTLKIRSTKLEDSAMYFCASSSRTVYSNQPQHFGDGTRLSIL.

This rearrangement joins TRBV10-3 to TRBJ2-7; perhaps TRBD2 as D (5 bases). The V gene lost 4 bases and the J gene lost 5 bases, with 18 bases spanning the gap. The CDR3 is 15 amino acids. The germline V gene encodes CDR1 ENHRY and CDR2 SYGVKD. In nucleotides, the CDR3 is TGTGCCATCAGTGGAGGTGGGAGAGGAGGTAACGAGCAGTACTTC. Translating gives CAISGGGRGGNEQYF.

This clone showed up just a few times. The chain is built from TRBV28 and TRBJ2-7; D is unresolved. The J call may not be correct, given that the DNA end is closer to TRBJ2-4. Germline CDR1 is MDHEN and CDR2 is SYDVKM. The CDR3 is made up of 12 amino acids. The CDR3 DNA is TGTGCCAGCAGTCCAGGCTCTGGCATTCAGTACTTC. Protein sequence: CASSPGSGIQYF.

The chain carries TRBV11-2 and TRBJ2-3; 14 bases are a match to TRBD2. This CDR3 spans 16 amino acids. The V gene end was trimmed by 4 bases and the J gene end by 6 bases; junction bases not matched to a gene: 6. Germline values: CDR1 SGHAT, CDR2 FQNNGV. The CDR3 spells CASSSRRLAGGDTQYF. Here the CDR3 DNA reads TGTGCCAGCAGCTCCCGACGACTAGCGGGAGGGGATACGCAGTATTTT.

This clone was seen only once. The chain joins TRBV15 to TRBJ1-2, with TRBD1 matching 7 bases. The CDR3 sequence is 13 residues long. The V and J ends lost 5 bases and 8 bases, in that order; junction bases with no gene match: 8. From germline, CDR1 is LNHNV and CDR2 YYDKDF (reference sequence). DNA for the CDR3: TGTGCCACCAGCTTTCGACAGGGTGGAGGCTACACCTTC. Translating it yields CATSFRQGGGYTF. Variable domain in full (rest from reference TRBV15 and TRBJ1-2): DAMVIQNPRYQVTQFGKPVTLSCSQTLNHNVMYWYQQKSSQAPKLLFHYYDKDFNNEADTPDNFQSRRPNTSFCFLDIRSPGLGDTAMYLCATSFRQGGGYTFGSGTRLTVV.

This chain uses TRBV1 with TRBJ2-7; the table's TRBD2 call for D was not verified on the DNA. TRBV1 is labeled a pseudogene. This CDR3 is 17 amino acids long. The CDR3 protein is CTSSHHPSTTPSYEQYF. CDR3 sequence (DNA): TGCACCAGCAGCCATCACCCCTCGACGACTCCTTCCTACGAGCAGTACTTC.

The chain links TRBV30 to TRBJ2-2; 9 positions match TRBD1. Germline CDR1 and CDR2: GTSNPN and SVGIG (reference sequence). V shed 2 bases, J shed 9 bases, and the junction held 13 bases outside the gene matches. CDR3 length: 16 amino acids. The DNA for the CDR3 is TGTGCCTGGAGTCCGGCCGGGACAGGGACTCGCCGGGAGCTGTTTTTT. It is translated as CAWSPAGTGTRRELFF.